The T cell receptor beta chain described here comes from a study of identical twins (dated by TCRdb to 2016 to 2017). General notes on the study: TCR alpha and beta repertoires from monozygotic twins, unrelated adults of various ages and cord blood were deep-sequenced to test whether fetal clonotypes persist. To rule out contamination, replicate twin experiments were performed at different times with different library preparation protocols.

The library came from 5' RACE. Reads for this sample came from an Illumina HiSeq 2000. A universal primer binding site was added through template switching, and the final cDNA carried a unique molecular identifier so that TCR cDNA molecules could be counted accurately. Specific primers in the conserved constant-segment region were used to synthesize first-strand cDNA for TCR alpha and beta chains. To control for contamination, every cDNA library carried two barcodes: a SMART-Mk sample barcode plus Illumina barcodes. TruSeq adapter sequences, together with Illumina sample barcodes, were added in two successive PCR steps. The Illumina HiSeq platform was used with custom primers to sequence TCR alpha and beta cDNA libraries. The authors processed their data as follows. MiGEC processed the raw reads to extract unique molecular identifiers, while MiXCR was used to determine the CDR3 positions. For each individual, recombination models were inferred using an EM algorithm with the repgenHMM and IGoR tools. The tcR package in R was used for shared clonotype analysis, with sharing normalized by the product of cloneset sizes. To study raw recombination without the effects of thymic and clonal selection, out-of-frame nonproductive sequences were analyzed. TCRdb itself trimmed the public reads at Q25 with fastp, ran MiXCR and retained productive beta chains. Each CDR3 protein appears once, grouped with its most common genes and DNA. V and J calls and clone size were set by TCRdb, not the authors. The sample table contains around 960,000 distinct CDR3 sequences; only one count was recorded for 9% to 15% of them. In total, the top ten clones hold around 1.6% of the sample.

Concerning this clonotype itself: The specificity of this receptor is unknown. One base away there is no much larger clone; base qualities are not given.

Results and caveats for the whole study, not just this receptor: Because the same donors could not be followed over many years, the conclusions depended on cross-sectional statistical analysis. Out-of-frame TCR alpha sequences shared between twins showed an excess of low generation-probability sequences compared with coincidental sharing between unrelated individuals. The excess sharing between twins in beta out-of-frame sequences was weaker because fewer shared sequences reduced the signal-to-noise ratio. In monozygotic twins, out-of-frame TCR alpha sharing was systematically underestimated by recombination models, although the models agreed with sharing between unrelated individuals. Invariant T cells such as MAIT and iNKT could partly confound zero-insertion analyses, although diverse VJ usage argued against such confounding for most clonotypes. Abundant cord blood beta clonotypes had fewer insertions, young adult naive repertoires showed a similar but weaker trend, and memory repertoires showed no such trend.

Only healthy Caucasian donors were included. Three pairs of female monozygotic twins, all aged about 18 to 30 years, were included in the twin cohort. Peripheral blood mononuclear cells were used as the source from which RNA for TCR libraries was isolated. The CDR3 contains 13 residues, cysteine and phenylalanine counted. The entry retains the CDR3 DNA only, 39 bases that are in frame from base 1. Trimmed from V: 4 bases; trimmed from J: 8 bases; junction bases lacking a gene match: 3. Another study also made use of these data, one on yellow fever vaccine responses in identical twins. The second study's paper adds: According to the authors, in identical twins the way T cells responded to vaccination appeared partly convergent and partly personalized. Focusing on identical twins, the study followed the T cell clones that responded to the vaccine, and did so with precision.

The source is a woman between 18 and 29 years old in good health. This sequence uses TRBV12-3 or TRBV12-4 and TRBJ2-1, with 9 bases matching TRBD1. Source material: PBMCs. This receptor carries the CDR3 CASSWTGVDEQFF. Read as DNA, the sequence is TGTGCCAGCAGTTGGACAGGGGTCGATGAGCAGTTCTTC.